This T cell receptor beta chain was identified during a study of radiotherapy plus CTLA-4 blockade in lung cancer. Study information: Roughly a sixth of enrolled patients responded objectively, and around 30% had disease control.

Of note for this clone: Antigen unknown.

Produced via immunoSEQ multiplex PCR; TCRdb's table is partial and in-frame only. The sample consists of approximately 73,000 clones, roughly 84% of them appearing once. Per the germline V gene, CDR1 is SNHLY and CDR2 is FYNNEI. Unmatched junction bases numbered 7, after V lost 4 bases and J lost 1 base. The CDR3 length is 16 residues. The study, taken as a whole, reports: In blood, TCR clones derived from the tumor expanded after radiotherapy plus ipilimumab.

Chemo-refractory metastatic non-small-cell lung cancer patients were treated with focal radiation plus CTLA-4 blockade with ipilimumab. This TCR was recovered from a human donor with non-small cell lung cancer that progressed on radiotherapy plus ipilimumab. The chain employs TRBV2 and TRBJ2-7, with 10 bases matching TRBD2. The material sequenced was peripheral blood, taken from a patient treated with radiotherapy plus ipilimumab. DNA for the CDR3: TGTGCCAGCAGTGCTCTAGCGGGAGTGCGATCCTACGAGCAGTACTTC. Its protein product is CASSALAGVRSYEQYF.